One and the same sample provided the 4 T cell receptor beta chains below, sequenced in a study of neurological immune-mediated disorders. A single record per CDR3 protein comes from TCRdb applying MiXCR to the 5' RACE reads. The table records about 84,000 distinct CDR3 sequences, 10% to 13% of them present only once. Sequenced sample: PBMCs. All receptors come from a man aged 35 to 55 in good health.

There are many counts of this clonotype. CDR3 DNA sequence: TGTGCCAGCAGCCAAGCGGGGACAGGGGTTTCCAACGAGCAGTACTTC. This translates into CASSQAGTGVSNEQYF. The V and J genes are TRBV3-1 and TRBJ2-7, with 10 bases aligning to TRBD1. The CDR3 runs 16 residues. The junction had 8 bases not matched to a gene; V was cut back by 1 base and J by 5 bases. Germline V gene sequence: CDR1 LGHDT, CDR2 YNNKEL (reference sequence).

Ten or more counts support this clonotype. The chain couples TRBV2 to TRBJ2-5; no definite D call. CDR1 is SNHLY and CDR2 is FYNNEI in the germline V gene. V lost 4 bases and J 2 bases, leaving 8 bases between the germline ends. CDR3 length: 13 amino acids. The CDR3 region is CASSGGRQETQYF. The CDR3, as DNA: TGTGCCAGCAGTGGCGGAAGACAAGAGACCCAGTACTTC.

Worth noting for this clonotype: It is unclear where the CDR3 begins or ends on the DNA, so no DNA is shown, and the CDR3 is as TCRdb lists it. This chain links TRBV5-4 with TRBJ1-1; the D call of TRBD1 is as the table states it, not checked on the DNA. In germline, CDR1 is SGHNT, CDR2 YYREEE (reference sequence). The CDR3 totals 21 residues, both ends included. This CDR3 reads CASSFYICSALTGGTNTEAFF.

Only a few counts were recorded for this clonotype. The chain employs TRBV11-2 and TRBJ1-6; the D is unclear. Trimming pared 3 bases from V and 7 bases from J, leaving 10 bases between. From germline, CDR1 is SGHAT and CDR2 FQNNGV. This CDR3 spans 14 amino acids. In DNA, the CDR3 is TGTGCCAGCAGCTTTTTATACCGAAATTCACCCCTCCACTTT. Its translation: CASSFLYRNSPLHF. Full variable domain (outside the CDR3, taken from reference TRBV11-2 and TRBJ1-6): EAGVAQSPRYKIIEKRQSVAFWCNPISGHATLYWYQQILGQGPKLLIQFQNNGVVDDSQLPKDRFSAERLKGVDSTLKIQPAKLEDSAVYLCASSFLYRNSPLHFGNGTRLTVT.